This is a list of T cell receptor beta chains from one sample in a study of cytomegalovirus exposure and HLA in healthy donors. The method was immunoSEQ multiplex PCR; TCRdb's version includes in-frame clones alone and lacks a portion of them. The data hold approximately 88,000 clones, with 76% observed a single time. Sequencing was done on a sample of PBMCs. Receptors were obtained from a man aged 25-40 years in good health and CMV-seropositive. Both conserved end residues are part of each CDR3. D genes are given only for firm matches. Some rows have no size entry. The others give once, few or many, or a class for an expanded clone.

size	J	D	V	CDR3	DNA
few	TRBJ1-6	TRBD1	TRBV27	CASSSLDRESSPLHF	TGTGCCAGCAGTTCCCTCGACAGGGAAAGTTCACCCCTCCACTTT
NA	TRBJ1-1	NA	TRBV5-8	CASSLLAWDTEAFF	TGTGCCAGCAGCTTGCTAGCGTGGGACACTGAAGCTTTCTTT
NA	TRBJ2-7	NA	TRBV13	CASSHGAEQYF	TGTGCCAGCAGTCATGGGGCCGAGCAGTACTTC
NA	TRBJ1-4	NA	TRBV18	CASSPGGRPNEKLFF	TGTGCCAGCTCACCAGGGGGCAGGCCTAATGAAAAACTGTTTTTT
once	TRBJ2-5	TRBD1	TRBV25-1	CASRGTGGLETQYF	TGTGCCAGCAGAGGGACAGGGGGACTAGAGACCCAGTACTTC
NA	TRBJ2-4	TRBD1	TRBV2	CASSSPGQLNIQYF	TGTGCCAGCAGTTCTCCGGGACAGCTAAACATTCAGTACTTC
NA	TRBJ2-1	TRBD2	TRBV30	CAWRATSGTYNEQFF	TGTGCCTGGAGGGCGACTAGCGGGACCTACAATGAGCAGTTCTTC
NA	TRBJ2-1	TRBD2	TRBV2	CASKEGAGGPEQFF	TGTGCCAGCAAAGAGGGAGCGGGGGGGCCTGAGCAGTTCTTC
NA	TRBJ2-3	NA	TRBV1	CTSRKGTSGRSETDTQYF	TGCACCAGCAGGAAGGGGACTAGCGGGAGGAGTGAAACAGATACGCAGTATTTT
NA	TRBJ1-4	NA	TRBV4-2	CASSSPGRYEKLFF	TGTGCCAGCAGCTCCCCTGGGCGTTATGAAAAACTGTTTTTT
once	TRBJ2-5	TRBD2	TRBV6-6	CASSYVAGGLETQYF	TGTGCCAGCAGTTACGTAGCGGGGGGGTTGGAGACCCAGTACTTC
few	TRBJ1-5	TRBD1	TRBV2	CASSLRDRLINQPQHF	TGTGCCAGCAGTCTCCGGGACAGGTTAATCAATCAGCCCCAGCATTTT
once	TRBJ1-2	TRBD1	TRBV9	CASGRQGNYGYTF	TGTGCCAGCGGGAGACAGGGAAACTATGGCTACACCTTC
NA	TRBJ2-5	TRBD1	TRBV7-3	CASSLQGALGETQYF	TGTGCCAGCAGTCTTCAGGGGGCCTTGGGAGAGACCCAGTACTTC
NA	TRBJ1-2	NA	TRBV7-2	CASSLSGGTFYGYTF	TGTGCCAGCAGCTTAAGTGGCGGGACCTTCTATGGCTACACCTTC
NA	TRBJ2-3	NA	TRBV9	CASSGLGGGGTDTQYF	TGTGCCAGCAGCGGCCTCGGCGGGGGCGGTACAGATACGCAGTATTTT
NA	TRBJ1-5	NA	TRBV4-1	CASSQEGPGEPQHF	TGCGCCAGCAGCCAAGAAGGGCCAGGGGAGCCCCAGCATTTT
NA	TRBJ1-1	NA	TRBV6-6	CASRGEDTEAFF	TGTGCCAGCAGGGGGGAGGACACTGAAGCTTTCTTT
NA	TRBJ2-7	NA	TRBV4-2	CASSQGTGGSYEQYF	TGTGCCAGCAGCCAAGGCACCGGGGGCTCCTACGAGCAGTACTTC
few	TRBJ2-5	TRBD2	TRBV23-1	CASSHPGRAQTQYF	TGCGCCAGCAGTCATCCGGGGAGGGCTCAGACCCAGTACTTC
once	TRBJ2-3	NA	TRBV9	CASSVGGGFTDTQYF	TGTGCCAGCAGCGTAGGAGGTGGGTTCACAGATACGCAGTATTTT
once	TRBJ2-7	TRBD1	TRBV10-3	CAISAGDSYEQYF	TGTGCCATCAGTGCCGGGGACAGCTACGAGCAGTACTTC
once	TRBJ1-1	NA	TRBV28	CASSIPSTNTEAFF	TGTGCCAGCAGTATTCCTTCTACGAACACTGAAGCTTTCTTT
NA	TRBJ1-5	NA	TRBV6-6	CASSWTEGGNQPQHF	TGTGCCAGCAGTTGGACAGAGGGGGGCAATCAGCCCCAGCATTTT
NA	TRBJ1-1	TRBD1	TRBV18	CASSPGQGNTEAFF	TGTGCCAGCTCACCCGGACAGGGGAACACTGAAGCTTTCTTT
NA	TRBJ1-2	NA	TRBV7-2	CASGPLHMNYGYTF	TGTGCCAGCGGCCCCCTCCACATGAACTATGGCTACACCTTC
NA	TRBJ2-3	NA	TRBV19	CASSLGGTDTQYF	TGTGCCAGTAGCCTCGGGGGAACAGATACGCAGTATTTT
NA	TRBJ1-4	NA	TRBV6-5	CASRPGDNEKLFF	TGTGCCAGCAGACCCGGAGATAATGAAAAACTGTTTTTT
few	TRBJ2-1	TRBD2	TRBV10-2	CASSASGLYNEQFF	TGCGCCAGCAGTGCTAGCGGGCTTTACAATGAGCAGTTCTTC
NA	TRBJ1-1	TRBD1	TRBV6-1	CASSDRDRVMNTEAFF	TGTGCCAGCAGTGACCGGGACAGGGTCATGAACACTGAAGCTTTCTTT
once	TRBJ1-1	NA	TRBV5-4	CASSPPGQLNTEAFF	TGTGCCAGCAGCCCCCCAGGACAGTTGAACACTGAAGCTTTCTTT
NA	TRBJ2-3	TRBD2	TRBV13	CASSPLELAGESSFAQYF	TGTGCCAGCAGCCCTCTGGAACTAGCGGGAGAAAGCTCCTTCGCGCAGTATTTT
NA	TRBJ2-5	TRBD2	TRBV7-9	CASSPGGSGAETQYF	TGTGCCAGCAGTCCCGGGGGTAGCGGGGCGGAGACCCAGTACTTC
NA	TRBJ2-2	NA	TRBV27	CASSHAPLNTGELFF	TGTGCCAGCAGTCACGCCCCACTGAACACCGGGGAGCTGTTTTTT
once	TRBJ1-2	NA	TRBV28	CASSLGSNYGYTF	TGTGCCAGCAGTTTGGGCAGCAACTATGGCTACACCTTC
medium-sized	TRBJ2-7	NA	TRBV11-2	CASSLDPVYPEQYF	TGTGCCAGCAGCTTAGATCCGGTCTACCCTGAGCAGTACTTC
NA	TRBJ1-6	NA	TRBV27	CASSPRHLGNSPLHF	TGTGCCAGCAGTCCCCGGCACCTAGGTAATTCACCCCTCCACTTT
NA	TRBJ2-4	NA	TRBV14	CASSRPRGIQYF	TGTGCCAGCAGCCGCCCGAGGGGGATTCAGTACTTC
NA	TRBJ1-2	TRBD1	TRBV6-1	CAGSEGRDRAGYTF	TGTGCCGGCAGTGAAGGGAGGGACAGGGCTGGCTACACCTTC
NA	TRBJ2-3	NA	TRBV7-8	CASSLARLGRGNSTDTQYF	TGTGCCAGCAGCTTAGCGAGATTAGGCAGGGGTAATAGCACAGATACGCAGTATTTT
once	TRBJ2-7	NA	TRBV9	CASSVGAGGSYEQYF	TGTGCCAGCAGCGTAGGGGCAGGGGGGTCCTACGAGCAGTACTTC
NA	TRBJ2-5	NA	TRBV5-1	CASSLRETQYF	TGCGCCAGCAGCTTGCGAGAGACCCAGTACTTC
NA	TRBJ1-1	NA	TRBV13	CASSLFQGGTEAFF	TGTGCCAGCAGCTTATTCCAGGGTGGCACTGAAGCTTTCTTT
NA	TRBJ1-1	NA	TRBV19	CASSITEYYTEAFF	TGTGCCAGTAGTATAACAGAATATTACACTGAAGCTTTCTTT
NA	TRBJ2-3	TRBD1	TRBV5-1	CASSSGTGWTSTDTQYF	TGCGCCAGCAGTTCGGGGACAGGGTGGACTAGCACAGATACGCAGTATTTT
NA	TRBJ2-6	NA	TRBV9	CASSVGPVGLGSGANVLTF	TGTGCCAGCAGCGTAGGACCGGTTGGTTTGGGCTCGGGGGCCAACGTCCTGACTTTC
NA	TRBJ1-4	TRBD1	TRBV12-5	CASGLAEPGGASLTNEKLFF	TGTGCTAGTGGTTTGGCTGAACCAGGGGGCGCAAGCTTAACTAATGAAAAACTGTTTTTT
NA	TRBJ2-3	NA	TRBV5-1	CASSLGGFPTDTQYF	TGCGCCAGCAGCTTGGGGGGCTTTCCCACAGATACGCAGTATTTT
NA	TRBJ2-7	NA	TRBV27	CASSLTDTEYEQYF	TGTGCCAGCAGTTTAACGGATACAGAATACGAGCAGTACTTC
few	TRBJ1-1	NA	TRBV6-9	CASSLDRHYSEAFF	TGTGCCAGCAGTTTAGACAGGCATTACTCTGAAGCTTTCTTT
NA	TRBJ2-5	NA	TRBV5-1	CASSPNSGQETQYF	TGCGCCAGTAGTCCTAACTCTGGCCAAGAGACCCAGTACTTC
NA	TRBJ1-1	NA	TRBV18	CASSRQPNTEAFF	TGTGCCAGCTCACGACAGCCGAACACTGAAGCTTTCTTT
NA	TRBJ1-6	NA	TRBV4-3	CASSQTAARGPLHF	TGCGCCAGCAGCCAAACCGCTGCTAGAGGACCCCTCCACTTT
once	TRBJ2-1	TRBD2	TRBV7-9	CASSNGGSLAGVGEQFF	TGTGCCAGCAGTAATGGGGGAAGTCTAGCGGGAGTTGGTGAGCAGTTCTTC
NA	TRBJ1-4	TRBD1	TRBV18	CASSPRQGRGAYEKLFF	TGTGCCAGCTCACCTCGACAGGGAAGGGGAGCCTATGAAAAACTGTTTTTT
NA	TRBJ2-7	TRBD1	TRBV7-2	CASGRDRKNYEQYF	TGTGCCAGCGGAAGGGACAGGAAAAACTACGAGCAGTACTTC
NA	TRBJ1-5	NA	TRBV19	CASSIGGGLSQPQHF	TGTGCCAGTAGTATAGGGGGGGGACTCAGTCAGCCCCAGCATTTT
few	TRBJ1-6	TRBD1	TRBV5-1	CASSLVGQNSPLHF	TGCGCCAGCAGCTTGGTGGGACAGAATTCACCCCTCCACTTT
NA	TRBJ1-2	TRBD1	TRBV27	CASSKGQGAGSNYGYTF	TGTGCCAGCAGTAAGGGACAGGGGGCGGGTTCCAACTATGGCTACACCTTC